This T cell receptor (beta chain) was found in a study of T-cell reconstitution after alpha-beta-depleted transplantation in children. The table lists this clonotype with many counts. It was with unique molecular identifiers that the TCRbeta library was prepared. TCRdb recomputed calls from the PCR reads with MiXCR, one row per CDR3 protein. The sample yields around 360,000 distinct CDR3 sequences, about a tenth seen once. The ends were cut back, 1 base at V and 0 bases at J, with 8 bases in the middle. The CDR3 is 15 amino acids. The V gene's germline CDR1 is SGDLS and CDR2 YYNGEE. The specimen comprised PBMCs from the stem cell graft donor, sampled from the stem cell graft. V usage is TRBV9 and J usage is TRBJ1-5; D is undetermined. The sequence was collected from a human donor who donated a stem cell graft to a child with acute lymphoblastic leukemia. The CDR3 is CASSVQGYSNQPQHF. DNA of the CDR3: TGTGCCAGCAGCGTACAAGGGTATAGCAATCAGCCCCAGCATTTT.